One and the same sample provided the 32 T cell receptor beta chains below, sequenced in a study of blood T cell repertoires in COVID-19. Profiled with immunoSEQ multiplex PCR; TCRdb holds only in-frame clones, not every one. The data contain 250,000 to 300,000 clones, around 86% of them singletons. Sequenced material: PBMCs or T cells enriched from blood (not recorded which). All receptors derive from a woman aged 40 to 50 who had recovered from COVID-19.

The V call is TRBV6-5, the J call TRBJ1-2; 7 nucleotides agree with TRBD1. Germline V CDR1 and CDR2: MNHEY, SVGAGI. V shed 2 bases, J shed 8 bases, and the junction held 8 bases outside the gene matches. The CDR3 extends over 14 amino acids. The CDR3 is CASSYGGTVEGYTF. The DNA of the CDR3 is TGTGCCAGCAGTTACGGGGGGACAGTAGAAGGCTACACCTTC.

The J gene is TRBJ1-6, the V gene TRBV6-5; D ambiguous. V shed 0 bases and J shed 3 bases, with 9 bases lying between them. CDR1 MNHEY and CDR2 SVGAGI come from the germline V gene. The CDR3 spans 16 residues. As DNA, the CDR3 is TGTGCCAGCAGTTACTCTTTTACTCTCTATAATTCACCCCTCCACTTT. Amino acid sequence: CASSYSFTLYNSPLHF.

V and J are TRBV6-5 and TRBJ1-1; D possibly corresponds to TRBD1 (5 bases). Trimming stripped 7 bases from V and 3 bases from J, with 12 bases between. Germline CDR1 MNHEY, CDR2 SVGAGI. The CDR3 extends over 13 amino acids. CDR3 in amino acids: CASTRGWDTEAFF. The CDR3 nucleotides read TGTGCCAGCACCCGGGGGTGGGACACTGAAGCTTTCTTT.

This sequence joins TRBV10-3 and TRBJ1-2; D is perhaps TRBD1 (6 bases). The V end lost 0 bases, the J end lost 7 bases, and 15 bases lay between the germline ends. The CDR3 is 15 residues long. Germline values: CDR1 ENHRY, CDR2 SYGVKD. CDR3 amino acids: CAISESTGWAGGYTF. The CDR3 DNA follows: TGTGCCATCAGTGAGTCGACAGGTTGGGCGGGTGGCTACACCTTC.

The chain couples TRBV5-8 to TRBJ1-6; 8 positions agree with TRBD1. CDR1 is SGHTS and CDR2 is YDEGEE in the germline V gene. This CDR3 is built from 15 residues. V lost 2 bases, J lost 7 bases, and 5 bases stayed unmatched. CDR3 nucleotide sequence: TGTGCCAGCAGCTTACACAGGGGGGGCAATTCACCCCTCCACTTT. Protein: CASSLHRGGNSPLHF.

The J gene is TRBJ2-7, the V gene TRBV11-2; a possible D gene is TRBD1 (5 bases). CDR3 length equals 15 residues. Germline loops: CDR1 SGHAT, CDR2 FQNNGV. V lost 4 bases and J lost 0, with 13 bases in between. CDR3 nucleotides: TGTGCCAGCAGCTCCGTTGGGGCCCCCTCCTACGAGCAGTACTTC. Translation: CASSSVGAPSYEQYF.

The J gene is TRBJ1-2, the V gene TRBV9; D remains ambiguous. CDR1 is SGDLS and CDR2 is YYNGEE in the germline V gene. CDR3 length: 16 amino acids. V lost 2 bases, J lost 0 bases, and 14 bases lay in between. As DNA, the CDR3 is TGTGCCAGCAGCGTCGAGGGAAGGGAGGCTAACTATGGCTACACCTTC. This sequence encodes CASSVEGREANYGYTF.

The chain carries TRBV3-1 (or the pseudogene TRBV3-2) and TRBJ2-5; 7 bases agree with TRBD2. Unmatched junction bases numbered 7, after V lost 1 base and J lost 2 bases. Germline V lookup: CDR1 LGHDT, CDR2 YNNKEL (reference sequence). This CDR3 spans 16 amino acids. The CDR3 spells CASSQGGLADQETQYF. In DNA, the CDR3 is TGTGCCAGCAGCCAAGGAGGGCTAGCGGATCAAGAGACCCAGTACTTC.

In DNA form, the CDR3 reads TGTGCCACCGTGACAGGGGGGCAGACAGATACGCAGTATTTT. Amino acid sequence: CATVTGGQTDTQYF. V is TRBV6-6 and J is TRBJ2-3, with TRBD1 matching over 9 bases. V dropped 10 bases and J dropped 3; count of bases not matched to a gene: 8. This CDR3 is 14 amino acids long. Per germline, CDR1 MNHNY and CDR2 SVGAGI (reference sequence).

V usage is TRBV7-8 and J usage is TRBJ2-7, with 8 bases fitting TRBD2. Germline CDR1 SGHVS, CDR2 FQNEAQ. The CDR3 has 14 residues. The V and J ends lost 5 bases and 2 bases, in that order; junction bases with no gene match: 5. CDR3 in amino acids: CASSDHGGAYEQYF. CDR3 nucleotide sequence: TGTGCCAGCAGCGATCACGGGGGGGCCTACGAGCAGTACTTC.

CDR3 sequence: CAWGSNTEAFF. The CDR3 DNA is TGTGCCTGGGGCTCGAACACTGAAGCTTTCTTT. The chain uses TRBV28 and TRBJ1-1, with D possibly being TRBD1 (5 bases). With 11 bases removed from V and 1 base from J, the gap between germline ends came to 8 bases. Per the germline V gene, CDR1 is MDHEN and CDR2 is SYDVKM. The CDR3 loop spans 11 amino acids.

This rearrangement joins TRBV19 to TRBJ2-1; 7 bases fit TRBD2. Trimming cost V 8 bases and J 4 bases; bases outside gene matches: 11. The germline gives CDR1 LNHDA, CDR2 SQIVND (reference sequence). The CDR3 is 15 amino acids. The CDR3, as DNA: TGTGCCAGTTCTATTTGGCTAGCGGAATACAATGAGCAGTTCTTC. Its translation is CASSIWLAEYNEQFF.

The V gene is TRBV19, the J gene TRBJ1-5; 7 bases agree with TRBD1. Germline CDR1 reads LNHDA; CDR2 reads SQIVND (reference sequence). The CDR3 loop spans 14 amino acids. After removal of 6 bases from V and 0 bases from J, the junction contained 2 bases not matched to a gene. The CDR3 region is CASRQGNSNQPQHF. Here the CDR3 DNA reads TGTGCCAGTAGACAGGGGAATAGCAATCAGCCCCAGCATTTT.

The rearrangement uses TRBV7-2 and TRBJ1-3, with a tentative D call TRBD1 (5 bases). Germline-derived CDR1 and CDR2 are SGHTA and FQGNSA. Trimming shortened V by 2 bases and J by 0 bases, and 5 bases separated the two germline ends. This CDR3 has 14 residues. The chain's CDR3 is CASSLQGSGNTIYF. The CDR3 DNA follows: TGTGCCAGCAGCTTACAGGGCTCTGGAAACACCATATATTTT.

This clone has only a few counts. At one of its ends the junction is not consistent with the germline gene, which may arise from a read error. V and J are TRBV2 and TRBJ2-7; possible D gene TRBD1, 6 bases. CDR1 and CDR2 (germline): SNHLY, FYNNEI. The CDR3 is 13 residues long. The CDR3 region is CASSGGRGQILTF. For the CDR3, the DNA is TGTGCCAGCAGTGGGGGCCGCGGACAGATCCTAACCTTC.

In DNA form, the CDR3 reads TGTGCCAGCAGCCCGGGGGGGCAGGCGAACACTGAAGCTTTCTTT. It codes for CASSPGGQANTEAFF. The chain has TRBV7-8 and TRBJ1-1; tentatively, D is TRBD1 (6 bases). CDR1 is SGHVS, CDR2 FQNEAQ, per germline. The germline V and J ends were trimmed by 5 bases and 1 base, with 14 bases remaining between them. The CDR3 loop spans 15 amino acids.

Here the CDR3 reads CASSPSRGGGDTQYF. CDR3 sequence (DNA): TGTGCCAGCTCACCATCGAGGGGAGGGGGAGATACGCAGTATTTT. The chain carries TRBV18 and TRBJ2-3, with D possibly TRBD2 on 7 matching bases. Germline V gene lookup returns CDR1 KGHSH and CDR2 LQKENI. V dropped 2 bases and J dropped 5 bases, with 14 bases sitting between them. CDR3 length equals 15 residues.

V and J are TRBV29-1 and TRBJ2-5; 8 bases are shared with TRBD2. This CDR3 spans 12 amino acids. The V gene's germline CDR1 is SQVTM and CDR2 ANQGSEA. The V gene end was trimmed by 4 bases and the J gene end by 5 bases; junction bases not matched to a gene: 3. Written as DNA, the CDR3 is TGCAGCGTTGTACGGGGGGGGGAGACCCAGTACTTC. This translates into CSVVRGGETQYF.

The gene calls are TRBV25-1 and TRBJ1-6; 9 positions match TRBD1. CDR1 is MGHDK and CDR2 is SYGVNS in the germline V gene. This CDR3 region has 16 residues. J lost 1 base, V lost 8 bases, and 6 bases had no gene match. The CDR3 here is CASHGQGRSYNSPLHF. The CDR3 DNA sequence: TGTGCCAGCCACGGACAGGGGAGGTCCTATAATTCACCCCTCCACTTT. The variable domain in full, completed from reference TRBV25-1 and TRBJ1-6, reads EADIYQTPRYLVIGTGKKITLECSQTMGHDKMYWYQQDPGMELHLIHYSYGVNSTEKGDLSSESTVSRIRTEHFPLTLESARPSHTSQYLCASHGQGRSYNSPLHFGNGTRLTVT.

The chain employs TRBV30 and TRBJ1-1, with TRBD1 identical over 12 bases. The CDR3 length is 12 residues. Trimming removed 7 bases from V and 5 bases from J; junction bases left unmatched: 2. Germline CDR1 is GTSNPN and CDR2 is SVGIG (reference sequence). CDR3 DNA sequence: TGTGCCTCGGGACAGGGGGCAACTGAAGCTTTCTTT. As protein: CASGQGATEAFF. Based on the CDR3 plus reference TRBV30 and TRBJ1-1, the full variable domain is SQTIHQWPATLVQPVGSPLSLECTVEGTSNPNLYWYRQAAGRGLQLLFYSVGIGQISSEVPQNLSASRPQDRQFILSSKKLLLSDSGFYLCASGQGATEAFFGQGTRLTVV.

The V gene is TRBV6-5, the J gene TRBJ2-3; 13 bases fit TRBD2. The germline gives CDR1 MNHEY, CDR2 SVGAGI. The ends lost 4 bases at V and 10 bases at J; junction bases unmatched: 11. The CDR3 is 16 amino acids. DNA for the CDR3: TGTGCCAGCAGTTTGTATGGGACTAGCGGGGCCGAGGCGCAGTATTTT. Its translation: CASSLYGTSGAEAQYF.

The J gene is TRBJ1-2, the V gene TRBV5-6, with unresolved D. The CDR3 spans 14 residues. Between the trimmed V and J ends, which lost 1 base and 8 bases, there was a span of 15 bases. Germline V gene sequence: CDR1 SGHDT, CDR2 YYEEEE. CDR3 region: CASSLPVRARGYTF. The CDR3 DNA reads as TGTGCCAGCAGCTTGCCTGTGAGGGCTAGGGGCTACACCTTC.

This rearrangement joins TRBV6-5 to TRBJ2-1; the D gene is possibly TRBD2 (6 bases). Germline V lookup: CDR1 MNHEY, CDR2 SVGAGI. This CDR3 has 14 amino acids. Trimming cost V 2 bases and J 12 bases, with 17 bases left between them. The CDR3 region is CASSYKLRGVPQFF. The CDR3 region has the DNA TGTGCCAGCAGTTACAAATTGCGCGGGGTTCCGCAGTTCTTC.

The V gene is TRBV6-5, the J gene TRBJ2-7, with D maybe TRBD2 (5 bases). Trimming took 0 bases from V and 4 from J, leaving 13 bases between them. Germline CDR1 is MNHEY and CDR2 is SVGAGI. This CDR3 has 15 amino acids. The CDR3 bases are TGTGCCAGCAGTTACTCGAAGGTTGGGAGTTACGAGCAGTACTTC. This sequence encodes CASSYSKVGSYEQYF.

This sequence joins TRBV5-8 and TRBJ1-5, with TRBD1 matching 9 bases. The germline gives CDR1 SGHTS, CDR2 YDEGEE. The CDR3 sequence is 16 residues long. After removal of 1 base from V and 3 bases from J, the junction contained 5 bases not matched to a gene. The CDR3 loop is CASSLWGQGDNQPQHF. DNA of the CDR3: TGTGCCAGCAGCTTGTGGGGACAGGGAGACAATCAGCCCCAGCATTTT. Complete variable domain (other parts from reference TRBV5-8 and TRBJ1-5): EAGVTQSPTHLIKTRGQQATLRCSPISGHTSVYWYQQALGLGLQFLLWYDEGEERNRGNFPPRFSGRQFPNYSSELNVNALELEDSALYLCASSLWGQGDNQPQHFGDGTRLSIL.

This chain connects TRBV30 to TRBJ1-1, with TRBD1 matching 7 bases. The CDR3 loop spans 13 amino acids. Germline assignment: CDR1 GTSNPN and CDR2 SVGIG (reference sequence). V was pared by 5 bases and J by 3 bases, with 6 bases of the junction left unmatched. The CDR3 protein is CAWGRGPDTEAFF. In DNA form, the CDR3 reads TGTGCCTGGGGGAGGGGGCCAGACACTGAAGCTTTCTTT.

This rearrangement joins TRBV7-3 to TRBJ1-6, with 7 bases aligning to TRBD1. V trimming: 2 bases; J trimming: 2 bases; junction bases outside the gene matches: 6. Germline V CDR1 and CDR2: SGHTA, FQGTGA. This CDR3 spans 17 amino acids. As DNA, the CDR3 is TGTGCCAGCAGCTTATTCGCCAGGGGGGCCTATAATTCACCCCTCCACTTT. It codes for CASSLFARGAYNSPLHF.

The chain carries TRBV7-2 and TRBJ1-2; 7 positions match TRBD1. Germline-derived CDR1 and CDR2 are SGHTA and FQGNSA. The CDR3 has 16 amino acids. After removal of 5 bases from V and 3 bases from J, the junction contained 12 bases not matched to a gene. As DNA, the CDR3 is TGTGCCAGCAGCAATAGGGCAGGGACAGAAGACTATGGCTACACCTTC. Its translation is CASSNRAGTEDYGYTF.

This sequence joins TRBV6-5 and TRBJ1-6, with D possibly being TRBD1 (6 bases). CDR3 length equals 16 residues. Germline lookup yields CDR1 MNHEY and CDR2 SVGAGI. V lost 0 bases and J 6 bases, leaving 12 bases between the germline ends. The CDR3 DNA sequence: TGTGCCAGCAGTTACTCGGGGCAGGGGAGTAATTCACCCCTCCACTTT. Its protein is CASSYSGQGSNSPLHF.

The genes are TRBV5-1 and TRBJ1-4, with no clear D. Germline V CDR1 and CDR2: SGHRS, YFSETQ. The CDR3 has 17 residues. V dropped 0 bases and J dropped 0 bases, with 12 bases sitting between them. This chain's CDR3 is CASSLEAHRPTNEKLFF. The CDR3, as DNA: TGCGCCAGCAGCTTGGAGGCGCACAGACCAACTAATGAAAAACTGTTTTTT.

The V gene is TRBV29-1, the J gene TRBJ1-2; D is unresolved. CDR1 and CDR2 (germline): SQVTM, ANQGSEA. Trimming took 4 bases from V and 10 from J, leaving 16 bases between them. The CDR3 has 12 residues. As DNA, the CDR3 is TGCAGCGTTGTTAAAGGAGGGCAGGACTACACCTTC. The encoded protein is CSVVKGGQDYTF.

CDR3 DNA sequence: TGTGCCAGTAGTATCGGTCAGGGTGAAGCTTTCTTT. The encoded protein is CASSIGQGEAFF. The chain couples TRBV19 to TRBJ1-1, with a tentative D call TRBD1 (5 bases). Trimming removed 3 bases at V and 7 bases at J, with 9 bases between. Germline V CDR1 and CDR2: LNHDA, SQIVND (reference sequence). The CDR3 is made up of 12 amino acids.